This T cell receptor (beta chain) was retrieved from a study of cytomegalovirus exposure and HLA in healthy donors. Regarding this clone: Its antigen is not identified.

Among the roughly 120 subjects of the validation cohort, separate from the approximately 700-subject first cohort, were the donors. CDR3 length equals 15 residues. Germline CDR1 LNHDA, CDR2 SQIVND (reference sequence). V shed 5 bases, J shed 2 bases, and the junction held 5 bases outside the gene matches. Points from the study as a whole: Subsequent analysis showed first-cohort TCR clusters tending to co-occur in over a hundred validation repertoires. Most TCR sequences showed up rarely, but some public TCRs showed up in many donors. Researchers catalogued about 150 TCR beta chains as cytomegalovirus-associated.

The method was immunoSEQ multiplex PCR; TCRdb's version includes in-frame clones alone and lacks a portion of them. The sample contains approximately 120,000 clones, roughly 90% of which appear only once. This TCR was recovered from a woman aged 18-29 years in good health and CMV-seronegative. Material for sequencing was PBMCs. V gene TRBV19 combines with J gene TRBJ2-1; 8 bases map to TRBD2. This chain's CDR3 is CASSSAGGPYNEQFF. CDR3 nucleotides: TGTGCCAGTAGTTCGGCGGGAGGTCCCTACAATGAGCAGTTCTTC.